The source of this T cell receptor beta chain is a study of technical replicates of blood from a few donors. The assay was immunoSEQ multiplex PCR, and TCRdb's table has in-frame clones only and misses some. This table has some 82,000 clones, around 94% appearing once. J gave up 7 bases and V 5 bases, and 1 base lay outside the gene matches. The CDR3 length is 12 residues. Looked up from germline, CDR1 is SNHLY and CDR2 is FYNNEI. This chain links TRBV2 with TRBJ2-1; 8 bases match TRBD1. The TCR was taken from a human donor in good health. The sample comprised T cells isolated from PBMCs. In DNA, the CDR3 is TGTGCCAGCAGTCGACAGGGGAATGAGCAGTTCTTC. It yields the protein CASSRQGNEQFF. The full variable domain, with the rest looked up from reference TRBV2 and TRBJ2-1, is EPEVTQTPSHQVTQMGQEVILRCVPISNHLYFYWYRQILGQKVEFLVSFYNNEISEKSEIFDDQFSVERPDGSNFTLKIRSTKLEDSAMYFCASSRQGNEQFFGPGTRLTVL.